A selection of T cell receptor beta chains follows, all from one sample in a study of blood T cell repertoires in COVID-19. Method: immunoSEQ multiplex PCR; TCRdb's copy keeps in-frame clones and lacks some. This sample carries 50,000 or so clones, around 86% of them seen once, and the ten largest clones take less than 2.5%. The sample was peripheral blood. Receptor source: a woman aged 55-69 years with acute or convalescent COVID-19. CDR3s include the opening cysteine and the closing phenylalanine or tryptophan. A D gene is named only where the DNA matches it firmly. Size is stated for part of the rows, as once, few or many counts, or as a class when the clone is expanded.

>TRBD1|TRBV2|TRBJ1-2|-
TGTGCCAGCACCGCGGACAGGGGACCCTATGGCTACACCTTC
CASTADRGPYGYTF
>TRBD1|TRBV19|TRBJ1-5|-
TGTGCCAGTAGTACACAGGGGCGGCAGCCCCAGCATTTT
CASSTQGRQPQHF
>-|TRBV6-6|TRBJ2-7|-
TGTGCCAGCAGTTCGGGAACATTTACCTACGAGCAGTACTTC
CASSSGTFTYEQYF
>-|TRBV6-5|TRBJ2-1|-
TGTGCCAGCAGTTTACGGCGGGTATACTACAATGAGCAGTTCTTC
CASSLRRVYYNEQFF
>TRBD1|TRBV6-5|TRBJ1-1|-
TGTGCCAGCAGAGGACAGGGGCGGTACGCTTTCTTT
CASRGQGRYAFF
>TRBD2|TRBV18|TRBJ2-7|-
TGTGCCAGCTCAGCCGCGGGACGGGGGGTACGAGAGCAGTACTTC
CASSAAGRGVREQYF
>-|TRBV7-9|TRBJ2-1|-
TGTGCCAGCAGCCGTGGGTTCTCGGGGGAGCAGTTCTTC
CASSRGFSGEQFF
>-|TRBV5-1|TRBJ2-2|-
TGCGCCAGCAGCCTAGACTCCTTCAACACCGGGGAGCTGTTTTTT
CASSLDSFNTGELFF
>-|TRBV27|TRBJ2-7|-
TGTGCCAGCAGGACTAACTGGGAGGACGAGCAGTACTTC
CASRTNWEDEQYF
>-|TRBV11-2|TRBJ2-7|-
TGTGCCAGCAGCTCGGACGCAGGGAAAAACGAGCAGTACTTC
CASSSDAGKNEQYF
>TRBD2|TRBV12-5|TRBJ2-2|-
TGTGCTAGTGGTTTGGCAAGTCCGGGACTAGCGGGAGTCGGGAACGGGGAGCTGTTTTTT
CASGLASPGLAGVGNGELFF
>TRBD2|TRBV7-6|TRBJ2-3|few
TGTGCCAGCAGCAAACAAGCTAGCGGGAGTTATGATACGCAGTATTTT
CASSKQASGSYDTQYF
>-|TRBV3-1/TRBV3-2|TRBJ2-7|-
TGTGCCAGCAGCCAAGCCGTCAGCTACGAGCAGTACTTC
CASSQAVSYEQYF
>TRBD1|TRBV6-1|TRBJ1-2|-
TGTGCCAGCAGTGAACTAGGACAGGGCGGCTATGGCTACACCTTC
CASSELGQGGYGYTF
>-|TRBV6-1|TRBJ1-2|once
TGTGCCAGCAGTGAATACCAGGCTAACTATGGCTACACCTTC
CASSEYQANYGYTF
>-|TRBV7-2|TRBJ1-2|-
TGTGCCAGCAGCTTAGGCCCCCGGAGGATCGTCTATGGCTACACCTTC
CASSLGPRRIVYGYTF
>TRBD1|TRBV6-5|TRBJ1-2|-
TGTGCCAGCAGTCGGACAGGGAACTATGGCTACACCTTC
CASSRTGNYGYTF
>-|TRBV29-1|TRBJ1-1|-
TGCAGCGTTGAAGAGGTCAGAACCTTAATGAACACTGAAGCTTTCTTT
CSVEEVRTLMNTEAFF
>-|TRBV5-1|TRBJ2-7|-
TGCGCCAGCAGCTTGTCCCAGGGGGAGCAGTACTTC
CASSLSQGEQYF